The T cell receptor beta chain described here comes from a study of T-cell reconstitution after alpha-beta-depleted transplantation in children. CDR1 and CDR2 from the germline V gene are SGHRS and YFSETQ. V gave up 4 bases and J gave up 4 bases, with 9 bases separating them. This CDR3 region has 12 residues. As it was prepared, the TCRbeta library received unique molecular identifiers. A single record per CDR3 protein comes from TCRdb applying MiXCR to the PCR reads. The sample carries 440,000 or so distinct CDR3 sequences, roughly a tenth recorded once. This clonotype has a count of ten or more. The TCR was taken from a human donor who donated a stem cell graft to a child with acute myeloid leukemia. Source: PBMCs from the stem cell graft donor, taken from the stem cell graft. The V and J genes are TRBV5-1 and TRBJ2-7; D possibly corresponds to TRBD1 (6 bases). DNA for the CDR3: TGCGCCAGCAGCGCACAGGGTTACGAGCAGTACTTC. Translated: CASSAQGYEQYF.